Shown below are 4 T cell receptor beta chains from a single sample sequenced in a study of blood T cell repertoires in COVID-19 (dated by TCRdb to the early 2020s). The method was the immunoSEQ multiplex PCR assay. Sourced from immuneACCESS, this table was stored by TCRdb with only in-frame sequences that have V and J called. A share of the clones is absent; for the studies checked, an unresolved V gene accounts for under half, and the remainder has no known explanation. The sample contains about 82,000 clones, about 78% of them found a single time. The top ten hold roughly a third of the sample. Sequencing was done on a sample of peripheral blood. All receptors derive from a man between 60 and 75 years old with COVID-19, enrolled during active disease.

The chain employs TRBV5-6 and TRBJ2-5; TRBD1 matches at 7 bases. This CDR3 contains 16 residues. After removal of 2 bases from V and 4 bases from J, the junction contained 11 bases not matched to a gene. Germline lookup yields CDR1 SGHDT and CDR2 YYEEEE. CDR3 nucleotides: TGTGCCAGCAGCTTTTTGCCGGGACAGAATTTAGAGACCCAGTACTTC. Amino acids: CASSFLPGQNLETQYF. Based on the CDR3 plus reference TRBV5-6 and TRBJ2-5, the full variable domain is DAGVTQSPTHLIKTRGQQVTLRCSPKSGHDTVSWYQQALGQGPQFIFQYYEEEERQRGNFPDRFSGHQFPNYSSELNVNALLLGDSALYLCASSFLPGQNLETQYFGPGTRLLVL.

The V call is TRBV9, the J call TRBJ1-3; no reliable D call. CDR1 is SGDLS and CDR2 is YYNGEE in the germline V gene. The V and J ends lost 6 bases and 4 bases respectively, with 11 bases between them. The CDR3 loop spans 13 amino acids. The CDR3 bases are TGTGCCAGCACAGCCGGGAAGGGAAACACCATATATTTT. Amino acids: CASTAGKGNTIYF.

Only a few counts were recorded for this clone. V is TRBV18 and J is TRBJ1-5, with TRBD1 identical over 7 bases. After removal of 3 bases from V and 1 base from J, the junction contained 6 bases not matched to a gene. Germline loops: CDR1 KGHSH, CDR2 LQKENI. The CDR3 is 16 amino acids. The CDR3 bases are TGTGCCAGCTCACCGGAATCGACAGGGAGCAATCAGCCCCAGCATTTT. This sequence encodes CASSPESTGSNQPQHF.

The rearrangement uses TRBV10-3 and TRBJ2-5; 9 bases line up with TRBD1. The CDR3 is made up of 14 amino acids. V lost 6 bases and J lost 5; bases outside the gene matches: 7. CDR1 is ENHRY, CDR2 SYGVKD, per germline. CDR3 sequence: CAIRTGGKDETQYF. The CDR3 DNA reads TGTGCCATCAGAACAGGGGGCAAAGACGAGACCCAGTACTTC.